Included here is one T cell receptor (beta chain) sequence, with context. This specimen includes other DNA sequences encoding the same CDR3. This sample is part of a study of control samples from healthy donors and cancer patients. Sequenced by immunoSEQ multiplex PCR; TCRdb stores in-frame clones only, minus some. The table includes some 160,000 clones, approximately 93% detected once. The sequence was obtained from a woman aged 40 to 55 in good health. Sequences were obtained from blood.

The CDR3 loop is CASSYGGTEAFF. CDR3 in DNA: TGTGCCAGCAGTTATGGGGGCACTGAAGCTTTCTTT. The chain joins TRBV6-5 to TRBJ1-1; possibly TRBD1 for D (5 bases). The germline V gene encodes CDR1 MNHEY and CDR2 SVGAGI. Trimming removed 3 bases at V and 4 bases at J, with 6 bases between. The CDR3 runs to 12 residues.